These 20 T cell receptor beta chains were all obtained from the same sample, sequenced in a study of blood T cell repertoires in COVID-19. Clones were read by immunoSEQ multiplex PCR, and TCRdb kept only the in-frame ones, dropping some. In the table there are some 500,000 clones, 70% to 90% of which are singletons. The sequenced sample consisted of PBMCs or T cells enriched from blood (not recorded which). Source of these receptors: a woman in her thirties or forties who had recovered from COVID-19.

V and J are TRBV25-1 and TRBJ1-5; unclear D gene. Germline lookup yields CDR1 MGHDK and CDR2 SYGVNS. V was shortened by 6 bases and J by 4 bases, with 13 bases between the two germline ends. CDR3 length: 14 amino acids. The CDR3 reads CASSSRGRNQPQHF. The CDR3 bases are TGTGCCAGCAGCAGCCGAGGGAGGAATCAGCCCCAGCATTTT.

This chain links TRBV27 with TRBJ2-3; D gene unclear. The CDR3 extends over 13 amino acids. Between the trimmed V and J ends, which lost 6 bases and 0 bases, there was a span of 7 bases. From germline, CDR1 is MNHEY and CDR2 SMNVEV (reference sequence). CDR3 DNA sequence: TGTGCCAGCAGCCCTCCTAGCACAGATACGCAGTATTTT. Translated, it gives CASSPPSTDTQYF.

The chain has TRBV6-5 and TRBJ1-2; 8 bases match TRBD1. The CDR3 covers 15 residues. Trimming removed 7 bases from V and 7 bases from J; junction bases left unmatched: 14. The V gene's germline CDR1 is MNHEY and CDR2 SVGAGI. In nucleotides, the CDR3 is TGTGCCAGCAATTCTATACAGGGGGGAAACGCTGGCTACACCTTC. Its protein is CASNSIQGGNAGYTF.

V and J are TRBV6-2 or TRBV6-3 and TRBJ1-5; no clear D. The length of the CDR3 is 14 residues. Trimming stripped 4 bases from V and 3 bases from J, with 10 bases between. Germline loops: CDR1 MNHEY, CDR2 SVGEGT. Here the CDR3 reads CASSSIGANQPQHF. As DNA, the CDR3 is TGTGCCAGCAGTTCGATAGGAGCCAATCAGCCCCAGCATTTT.

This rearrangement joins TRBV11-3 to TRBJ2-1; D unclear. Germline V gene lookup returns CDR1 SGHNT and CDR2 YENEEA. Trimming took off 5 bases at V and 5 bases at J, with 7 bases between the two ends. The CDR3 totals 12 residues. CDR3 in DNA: TGTGCCAGCAGCACGCGGAACAATGAGCAGTTCTTC. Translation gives CASSTRNNEQFF.

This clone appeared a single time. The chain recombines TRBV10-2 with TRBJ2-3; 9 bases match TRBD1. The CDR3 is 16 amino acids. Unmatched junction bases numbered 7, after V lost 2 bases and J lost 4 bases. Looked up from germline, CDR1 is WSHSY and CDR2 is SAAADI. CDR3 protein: CASSEQTGTGSDTQYF. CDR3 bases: TGCGCCAGCAGTGAGCAAACCGGGACAGGGTCAGATACGCAGTATTTT.

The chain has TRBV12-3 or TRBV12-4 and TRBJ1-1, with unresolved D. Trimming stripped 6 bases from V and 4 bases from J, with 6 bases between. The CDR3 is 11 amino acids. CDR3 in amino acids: CASSSPTEAFF. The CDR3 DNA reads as TGTGCCAGCAGCTCCCCCACTGAAGCTTTCTTT.

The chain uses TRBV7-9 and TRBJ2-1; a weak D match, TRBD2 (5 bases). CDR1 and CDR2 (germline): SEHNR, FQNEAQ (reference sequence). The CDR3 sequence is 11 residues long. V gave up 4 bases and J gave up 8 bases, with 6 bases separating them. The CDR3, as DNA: TGTGCCAGCAGCTCACTAGATGAGCAGTTCTTC. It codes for CASSSLDEQFF.

The CDR3 DNA is TGTGCCAGCTCACCACAGGAGGACTTCCTGCCCCAGCATTTT. Its translation is CASSPQEDFLPQHF. This chain links TRBV18 with TRBJ1-5; D gene unclear. V dropped 1 base and J dropped 9 bases, with 13 bases sitting between them. This CDR3 has 14 amino acids. The germline CDR1 and CDR2 sequences are KGHSH and LQKENI. Complete variable domain (other parts from reference TRBV18 and TRBJ1-5): NAGVMQNPRHLVRRRGQEARLRCSPMKGHSHVYWYRQLPEEGLKFMVYLQKENIIDESGMPKERFSAEFPKEGPSILRIQQVVRGDSAAYFCASSPQEDFLPQHFGDGTRLSIL.

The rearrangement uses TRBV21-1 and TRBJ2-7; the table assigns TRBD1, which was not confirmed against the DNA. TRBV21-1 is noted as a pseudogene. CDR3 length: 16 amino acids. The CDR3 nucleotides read TGTGCCAGCAGCTTCCGGGATCCGGGACAGGGTGACGAGCAGTACTTC. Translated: CASSFRDPGQGDEQYF.

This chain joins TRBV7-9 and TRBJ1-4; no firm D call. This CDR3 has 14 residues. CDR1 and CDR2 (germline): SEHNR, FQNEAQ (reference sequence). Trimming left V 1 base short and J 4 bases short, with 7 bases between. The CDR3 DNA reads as TGTGCCAGCAGCTTAGGCAGAAATAATGAAAAACTGTTTTTT. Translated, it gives CASSLGRNNEKLFF.

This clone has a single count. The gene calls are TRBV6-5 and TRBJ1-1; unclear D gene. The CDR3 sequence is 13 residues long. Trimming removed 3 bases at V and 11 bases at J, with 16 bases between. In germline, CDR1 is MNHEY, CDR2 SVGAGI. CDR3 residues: CASSYGTEGTAFF. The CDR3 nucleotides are TGTGCCAGCAGTTATGGAACAGAGGGAACGGCTTTCTTT.

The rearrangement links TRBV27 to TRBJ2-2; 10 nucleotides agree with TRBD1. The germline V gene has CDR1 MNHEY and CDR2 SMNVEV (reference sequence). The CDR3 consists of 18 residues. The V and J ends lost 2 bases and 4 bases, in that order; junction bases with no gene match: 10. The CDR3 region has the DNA TGTGCCAGCAGTTTAAAGTTGCGGGGGACAGGGGCCACCGGGGAGCTGTTTTTT. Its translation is CASSLKLRGTGATGELFF.

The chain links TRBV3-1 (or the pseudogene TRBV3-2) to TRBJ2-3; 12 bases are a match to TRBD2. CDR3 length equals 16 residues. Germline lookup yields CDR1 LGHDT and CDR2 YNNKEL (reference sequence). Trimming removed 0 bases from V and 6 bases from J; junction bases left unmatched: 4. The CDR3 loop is CASSQETSGSRDTQYF. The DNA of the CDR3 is TGTGCCAGCAGCCAAGAGACTAGCGGGAGTAGGGATACGCAGTATTTT.

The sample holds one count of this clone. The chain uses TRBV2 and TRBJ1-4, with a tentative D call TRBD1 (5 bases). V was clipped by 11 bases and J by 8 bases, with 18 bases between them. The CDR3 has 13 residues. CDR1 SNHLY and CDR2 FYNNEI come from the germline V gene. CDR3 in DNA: TGTGCCGGGGGGAGGGTAGTAGGGGAAAAACTGTTTTTT. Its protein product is CAGGRVVGEKLFF. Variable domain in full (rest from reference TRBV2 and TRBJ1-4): EPEVTQTPSHQVTQMGQEVILRCVPISNHLYFYWYRQILGQKVEFLVSFYNNEISEKSEIFDDQFSVERPDGSNFTLKIRSTKLEDSAMYFCAGGRVVGEKLFFGSGTQLSVL.

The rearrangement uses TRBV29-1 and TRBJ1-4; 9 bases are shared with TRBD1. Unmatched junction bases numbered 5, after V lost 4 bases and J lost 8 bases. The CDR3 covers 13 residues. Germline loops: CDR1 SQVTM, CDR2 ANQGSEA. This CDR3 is CSVGQGGVEKLFF. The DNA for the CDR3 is TGCAGCGTTGGACAGGGGGGGGTGGAAAAACTGTTTTTT.

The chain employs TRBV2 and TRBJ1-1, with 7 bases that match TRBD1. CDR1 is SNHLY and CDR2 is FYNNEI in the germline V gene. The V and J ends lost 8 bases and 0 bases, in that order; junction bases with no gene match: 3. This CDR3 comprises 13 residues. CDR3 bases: TGTGCCAGCCGGACAGGAATGAACACTGAAGCTTTCTTT. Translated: CASRTGMNTEAFF.

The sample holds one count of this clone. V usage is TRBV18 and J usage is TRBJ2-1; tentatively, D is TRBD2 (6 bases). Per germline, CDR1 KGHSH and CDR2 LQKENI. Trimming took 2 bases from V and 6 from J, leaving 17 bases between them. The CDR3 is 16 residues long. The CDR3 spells CASSPFAIKGGNEQFF. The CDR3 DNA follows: TGTGCCAGCTCACCATTCGCTATTAAGGGAGGCAATGAGCAGTTCTTC.

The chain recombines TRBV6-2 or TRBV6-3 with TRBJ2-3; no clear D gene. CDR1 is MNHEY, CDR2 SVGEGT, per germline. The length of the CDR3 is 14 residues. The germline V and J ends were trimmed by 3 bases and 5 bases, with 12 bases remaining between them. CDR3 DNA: TGTGCCAGCAGTTATTACGATACCGGAGATACGCAGTATTTT. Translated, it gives CASSYYDTGDTQYF.

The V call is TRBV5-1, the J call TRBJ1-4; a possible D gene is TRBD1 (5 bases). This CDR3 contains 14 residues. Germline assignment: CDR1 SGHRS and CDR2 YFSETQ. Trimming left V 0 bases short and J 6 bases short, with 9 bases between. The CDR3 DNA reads TGCGCCAGCAGCTTGGACAGGATCGATGAAAAACTGTTTTTT. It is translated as CASSLDRIDEKLFF. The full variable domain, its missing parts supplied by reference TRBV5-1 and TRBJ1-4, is KAGVTQTPRYLIKTRGQQVTLSCSPISGHRSVSWYQQTPGQGLQFLFEYFSETQRNKGNFPGRFSGRQFSNSRSEMNVSTLELGDSALYLCASSLDRIDEKLFFGSGTQLSVL.